This T cell receptor (beta chain) was found in a study of blood T cell repertoires in COVID-19. TCRdb's table, derived via immunoSEQ multiplex PCR, lists solely in-frame clones and lacks some. The sample carries 65,000 to 95,000 clones, around 82% recorded once. Patients of the Seattle cohort, enrolled during active infection, were followed longitudinally. CDR3 length: 18 residues. The germline CDR1 and CDR2 sequences are SGHAT and FQNNGV. V was clipped by 4 bases and J by 7 bases, with 28 bases between them. The sample holds a few counts of this clone. The receptor was isolated from a man in his sixties with COVID-19, enrolled during active disease. The chain couples TRBV11-2 to TRBJ2-5; D perhaps matches TRBD1 (6 bases). Sequences were obtained from peripheral blood. For the CDR3, the DNA is TGTGCCAGCAGCTCCTACCGGGACAAGATCTGGGGTGGTAGGACCCAGTACTTC. Encoded protein: CASSSYRDKIWGGRTQYF.